Listed here are 9 T cell receptor beta chains from one sample, sequenced in a study of cytotoxic CD8 clonotypes in ibrutinib-treated CLL. Here immunoSEQ multiplex PCR was the method, and the copy in TCRdb shows in-frame clones only, minus some. This table holds roughly 200,000 clones, over 55% found once. The sample consisted of PBMCs, taken after 24 months of ibrutinib treatment. These receptors were taken from a human donor with chronic lymphocytic leukemia.

Notes on this clone: It is likely a read error: a sequence one base away is far more abundant. The rearrangement uses TRBV10-3 and TRBJ2-5; D remains unclear. Germline assignment: CDR1 ENHRY and CDR2 SYGVKD. Trimming pared 3 bases from V and 7 bases from J, leaving 15 bases between. This CDR3 spans 14 amino acids. CDR3 protein: CAISEEVFRRTQYF. CDR3 bases: TGTGCCATCAGTGAAGAGGTATTTCGGCGGACCCAGTACTTC.

The CDR3 coding sequence is TGTGCCAGCAGATCCCCCAGCACTGAAGCTTTCTTT. This codes for CASRSPSTEAFF. The chain uses TRBV6-5 and TRBJ1-1; D remains ambiguous. This CDR3 is built from 12 residues. Germline V lookup: CDR1 MNHEY, CDR2 SVGAGI. V shed 6 bases and J shed 4 bases, with 9 bases lying between them.

The chain is built from TRBV11-2 and TRBJ1-4, with 8 positions matching TRBD1. This CDR3 is built from 14 residues. Germline values: CDR1 SGHAT, CDR2 FQNNGV. The V gene end was trimmed by 5 bases and the J gene end by 8 bases; junction bases not matched to a gene: 7. CDR3 loop: CASSEDRVGEKLFF. The CDR3 DNA is TGTGCCAGCAGCGAGGACAGGGTCGGCGAAAAACTGTTTTTT.

The chain has TRBV4-3 and TRBJ2-7; TRBD1 matches 8 bases. J lost 3 bases, V lost 4 bases, and 5 bases had no gene match. The CDR3 is 14 residues long. Germline V gene sequence: CDR1 LGHNA, CDR2 YSLEER. The CDR3 nucleotides are TGCGCCAGCAGCCCAAGGACAGGGATCTACGAGCAGTACTTC. It translates to CASSPRTGIYEQYF.

In its sample, this clone was seen a few times. This CDR3 is CASSPGQGAEAFF. CDR3 in DNA: TGTGCCAGCAGCCCCGGACAGGGCGCTGAAGCTTTCTTT. The gene calls are TRBV5-4 and TRBJ1-1, with 8 bases aligning to TRBD1. The CDR3 runs 13 residues. Germline-derived CDR1 and CDR2 are SGHNT and YYREEE (reference sequence). Trimming at V came to 4 bases and at J to 6 bases, leaving 5 bases not matched to a gene.

The CDR3 DNA is TGTGCCTGGAGTCCGGACATGGAGGGACAGAAAAACCAAGAGACCCAGTACTTC. Encoded protein: CAWSPDMEGQKNQETQYF. The J gene is TRBJ2-5, the V gene TRBV30; weak D call: TRBD1 (7 bases). Trimming took 2 bases from V and 0 from J, leaving 22 bases between them. CDR3 length: 18 residues. Germline loops: CDR1 GTSNPN, CDR2 SVGIG (reference sequence).

The genes are TRBV6-5 and TRBJ2-7; 9 nucleotides line up with TRBD2. Germline V gives CDR1 MNHEY, CDR2 SVGAGI. The ends lost 2 bases at V and 12 bases at J; junction bases unmatched: 8. This CDR3 has 13 residues. In nucleotides, the CDR3 is TGTGCCAGCAGTTACGCCTTTAGCGGGAGAGCGTACTTC. Translation gives CASSYAFSGRAYF.

This clone was counted a few times. The rearrangement uses TRBV6-5 and TRBJ2-1; D is possibly TRBD1 (5 bases). Trimming pared 5 bases from V and 5 bases from J, leaving 16 bases between. Germline CDR1 and CDR2: MNHEY and SVGAGI. This CDR3 spans 15 amino acids. CDR3 sequence (DNA): TGTGCCAGCAGTAGGCCCAACAGGCTTGACAATGAGCAGTTCTTC. Its protein is CASSRPNRLDNEQFF.

V gene TRBV9 combines with J gene TRBJ1-4; the D is unclear. Trimming took 4 bases from V and 2 from J, leaving 9 bases between them. CDR3 length: 14 amino acids. Germline CDR1 is SGDLS and CDR2 is YYNGEE. The CDR3 DNA reads as TGTGCCAGCAGCCCCGGACCGACTAATGAAAAACTGTTTTTT. It translates to CASSPGPTNEKLFF.